The rows below give T cell receptor beta chains drawn from one sample of a study of shared clonotypes between healthy human individuals. Measured with immunoSEQ multiplex PCR; TCRdb has only the in-frame clones, and not every one. Among some 1.5 million clones listed, around 97% were seen once. What was sequenced was naive CD4+ T cells sorted from blood. All receptors derive from a man aged 30 to 39 in good health. Each CDR3 is given with its conserved first and last residue. The order of the fields is D gene, J gene, V gene, CDR3 DNA, CDR3 protein. The D gene is left open where the match is weak.

D: NA
J: TRBJ1-1
V: TRBV5-4
DNA: TGTGCCAGCAGCTTGGCCCCCGGGGGCGGAGGCACTGAAGCTTTCTTT
CDR3: CASSLAPGGGGTEAFF

D: NA
J: TRBJ2-3
V: TRBV29-1
DNA: TGCAGCGTTGATAGGATGGCAGATACGCAGTATTTT
CDR3: CSVDRMADTQYF

D: NA
J: TRBJ1-5
V: TRBV5-8
DNA: TGTGCCAGCAGCTTGGCAGGGAACAATCAGCCCCAGCATTTT
CDR3: CASSLAGNNQPQHF

D: NA
J: TRBJ1-1
V: TRBV27
DNA: TGTGCCAGCAGTTATGCAGGGGTCAAGTGGTTAGCTTTCTTT
CDR3: CASSYAGVKWLAFF

D: TRBD2
J: TRBJ2-1
V: TRBV15
DNA: TGTGCCACCAGCACCGGTAGCGGGAGGGTAACCGCATACGAGCAGTTCTTC
CDR3: CATSTGSGRVTAYEQFF

D: NA
J: TRBJ2-5
V: TRBV19
DNA: TGTGCCAGTGGGGGGAAAAACGACCAAGAGACCCAGTACTTC
CDR3: CASGGKNDQETQYF

D: TRBD1
J: TRBJ1-5
V: TRBV27
DNA: TGTGCCAGCGGGGAGGGACAGGCCCCCAATCAGCCCCAGCATTTT
CDR3: CASGEGQAPNQPQHF

D: TRBD1
J: TRBJ1-1
V: TRBV5-1
DNA: TGCGCCAGCAGCTTGGCTATTGCAGGGGGCACTGAAGCTTTCTTT
CDR3: CASSLAIAGGTEAFF

D: TRBD2
J: TRBJ2-1
V: TRBV29-1
DNA: TGCAGCGTTCGTCTAGCGGGAGGGAATGAGCAGTTCTTC
CDR3: CSVRLAGGNEQFF

D: NA
J: TRBJ2-7
V: TRBV29-1
DNA: TGCAGCGTTGACGGGCAGGTAGACAACGAGCAGTACTTC
CDR3: CSVDGQVDNEQYF

D: NA
J: TRBJ1-5
V: TRBV11-3
DNA: TGTGCCAGCAGCTTAGATGACACAGTAGAGGGGTGCAATCAGCCCCAGCATTTT
CDR3: CASSLDDTVEGCNQPQHF

D: NA
J: TRBJ2-1
V: TRBV28
DNA: TGTGCCAGCAGCCCTCCCTTGGCCTACAATGAGCAGTTCTTC
CDR3: CASSPPLAYNEQFF

D: TRBD2
J: TRBJ2-3
V: TRBV5-1
DNA: TGCGCCAGCAGCGCTGCTAGCGGGAGGGCCACAGATACGCAGTATTTT
CDR3: CASSAASGRATDTQYF

D: TRBD1
J: TRBJ1-2
V: TRBV27
DNA: TGTGCCAGCAGTTTATCGATACCCGGGACAGGATTTAGCTACACCTTC
CDR3: CASSLSIPGTGFSYTF

D: TRBD2
J: TRBJ2-1
V: TRBV11-2
DNA: TGTGCCAGCAGCTTAGCAGGCGGAGCGGGGTCCTACAATGAGCAGTTCTTC
CDR3: CASSLAGGAGSYNEQFF

D: NA
J: TRBJ1-5
V: TRBV7-2
DNA: TGTGCCAGCAGCTCCACCGGGACACGCGGCAATCAGCCCCAGCATTTT
CDR3: CASSSTGTRGNQPQHF

D: NA
J: TRBJ1-5
V: TRBV9
DNA: TGTGCCAGCGGGCAGAAGGAGGGCAATCAGCCCCAGCATTTT
CDR3: CASGQKEGNQPQHF

D: NA
J: TRBJ2-5
V: TRBV5-1
DNA: TGCGCCAGCAGCCTGACGGTCCTAGAGACCCAGTACTTC
CDR3: CASSLTVLETQYF